The T cell receptor (beta chain) under discussion was sequenced for a study of shared clonotypes between healthy human individuals. Produced via immunoSEQ multiplex PCR; TCRdb's table is partial and in-frame only. The sample holds just under 350,000 clones; more than 60% are singletons and the top ten take 8% to 13%. Every contributor of samples was a Caucasian grown-up residing in Nashville, Tennessee. The sample consisted of memory CD4+ T cells sorted from blood. Indicated subset: CD45RA-negative fraction. The clonotype comes from a young man in good health.

CDR3 nucleotide sequence: TGCGCCAGCAGCTTAGGACAGAACCAAGAGACCCAGTACTTC. Residues: CASSLGQNQETQYF. The chain recombines TRBV5-1 with TRBJ2-5, with D tentatively TRBD1 (6 bases). This CDR3 spans 14 amino acids. CDR1 and CDR2 (germline): SGHRS, YFSETQ. Deletions cut 2 bases from V and 0 bases from J, with 8 bases between.